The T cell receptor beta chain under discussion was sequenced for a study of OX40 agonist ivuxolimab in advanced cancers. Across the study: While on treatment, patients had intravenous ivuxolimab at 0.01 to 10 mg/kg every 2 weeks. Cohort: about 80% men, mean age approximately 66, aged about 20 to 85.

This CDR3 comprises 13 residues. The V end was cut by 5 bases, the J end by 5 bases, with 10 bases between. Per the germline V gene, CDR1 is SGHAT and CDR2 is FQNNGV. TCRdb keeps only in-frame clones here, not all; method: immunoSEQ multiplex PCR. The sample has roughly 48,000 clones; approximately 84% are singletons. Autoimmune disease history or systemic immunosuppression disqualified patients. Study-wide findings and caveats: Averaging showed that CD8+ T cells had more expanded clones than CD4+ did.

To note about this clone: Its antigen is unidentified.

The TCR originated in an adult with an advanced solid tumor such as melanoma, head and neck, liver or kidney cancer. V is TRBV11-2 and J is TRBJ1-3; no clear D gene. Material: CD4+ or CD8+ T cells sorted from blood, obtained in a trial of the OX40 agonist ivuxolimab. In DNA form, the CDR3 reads TGTGCCAGCAGCCTCCTTATTAGAAACACCATATATTTT. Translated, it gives CASSLLIRNTIYF.